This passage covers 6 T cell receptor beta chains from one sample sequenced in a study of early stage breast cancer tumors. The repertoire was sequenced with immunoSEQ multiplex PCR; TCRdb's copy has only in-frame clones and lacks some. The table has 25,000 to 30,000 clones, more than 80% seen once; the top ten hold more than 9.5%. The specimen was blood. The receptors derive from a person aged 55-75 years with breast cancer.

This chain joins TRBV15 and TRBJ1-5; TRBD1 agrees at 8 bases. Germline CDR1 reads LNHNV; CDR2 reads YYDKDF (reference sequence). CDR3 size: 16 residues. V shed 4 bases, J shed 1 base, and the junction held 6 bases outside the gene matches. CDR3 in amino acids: CATSTPGQASNQPQHF. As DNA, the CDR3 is TGTGCCACCAGCACCCCGGGACAGGCGAGCAATCAGCCCCAGCATTTT.

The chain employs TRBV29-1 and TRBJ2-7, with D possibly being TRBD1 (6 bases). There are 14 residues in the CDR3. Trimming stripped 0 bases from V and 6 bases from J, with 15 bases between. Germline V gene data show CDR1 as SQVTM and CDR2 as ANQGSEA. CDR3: CSVEDGQPGSEQYF. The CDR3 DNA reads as TGCAGCGTTGAAGATGGACAGCCCGGGTCCGAGCAGTACTTC.

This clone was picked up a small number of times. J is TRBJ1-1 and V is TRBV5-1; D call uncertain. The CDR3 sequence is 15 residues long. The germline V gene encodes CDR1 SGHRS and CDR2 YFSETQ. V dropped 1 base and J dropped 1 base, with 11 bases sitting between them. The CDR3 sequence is CASSLTVAENTEAFF. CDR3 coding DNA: TGCGCCAGCAGCTTGACGGTGGCGGAGAACACTGAAGCTTTCTTT.

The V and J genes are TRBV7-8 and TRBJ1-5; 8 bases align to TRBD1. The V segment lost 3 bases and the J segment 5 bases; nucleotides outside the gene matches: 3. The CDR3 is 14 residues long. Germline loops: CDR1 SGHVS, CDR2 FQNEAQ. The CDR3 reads CASSFGQGYQPQHF. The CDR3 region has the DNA TGTGCCAGCAGCTTCGGACAGGGTTATCAGCCCCAGCATTTT.

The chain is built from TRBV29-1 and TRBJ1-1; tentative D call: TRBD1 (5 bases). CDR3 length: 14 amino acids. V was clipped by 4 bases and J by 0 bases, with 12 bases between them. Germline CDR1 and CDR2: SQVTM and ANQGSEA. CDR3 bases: TGCAGCGTTGGGGGCAGGGCATTGAACACTGAAGCTTTCTTT. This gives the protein CSVGGRALNTEAFF.

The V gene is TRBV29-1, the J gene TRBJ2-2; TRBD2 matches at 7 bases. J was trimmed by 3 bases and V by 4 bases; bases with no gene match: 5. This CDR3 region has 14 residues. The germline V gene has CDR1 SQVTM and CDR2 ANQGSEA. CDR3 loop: CSVAGTIYTGELFF. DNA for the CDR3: TGCAGCGTTGCCGGGACTATTTACACCGGGGAGCTGTTTTTT.